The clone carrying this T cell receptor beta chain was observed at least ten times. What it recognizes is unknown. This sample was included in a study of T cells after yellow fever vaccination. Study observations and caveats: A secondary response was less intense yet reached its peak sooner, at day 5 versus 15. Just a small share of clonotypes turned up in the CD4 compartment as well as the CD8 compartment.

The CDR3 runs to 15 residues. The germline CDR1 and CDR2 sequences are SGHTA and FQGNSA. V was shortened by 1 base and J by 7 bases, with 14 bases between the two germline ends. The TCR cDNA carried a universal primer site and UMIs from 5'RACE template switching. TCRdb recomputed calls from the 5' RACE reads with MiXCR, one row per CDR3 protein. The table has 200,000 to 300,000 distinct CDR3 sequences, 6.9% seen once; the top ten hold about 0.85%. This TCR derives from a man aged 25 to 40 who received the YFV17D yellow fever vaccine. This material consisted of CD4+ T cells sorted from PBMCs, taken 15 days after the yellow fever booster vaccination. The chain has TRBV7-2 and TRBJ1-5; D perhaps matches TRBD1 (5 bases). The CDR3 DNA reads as TGTGCCAGCAGCTTAGGGTCCCAAGGGGAACAGCCCCAGCATTTT. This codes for CASSLGSQGEQPQHF.